These 17 T cell receptor beta chains share one sample of origin, sequenced in a study of T-cell reconstitution after alpha-beta-depleted transplantation in children. This sample's TCRbeta library carried unique molecular identifier barcodes. Via MiXCR, TCRdb re-called the PCR reads, giving one row per CDR3 protein. The data hold 900,000 or so distinct CDR3 sequences, with around 15% observed a single time. Sequences were derived from PBMCs, mostly from graft donor cells, sampled 360 days after TCRalphabeta/CD19-depleted stem cell transplant. The origin of the receptors is a male patient aged 10-17 years who had a stem cell transplant for acute lymphoblastic leukemia, so the T cells may come from the graft donor.

This clonotype was counted only a few times. J is TRBJ2-1 and V is TRBV10-3, with 10 positions matching TRBD2. CDR1 is ENHRY, CDR2 SYGVKD, per germline. V was clipped by 2 bases and J by 8 bases; unmatched bases: 6. CDR3 length: 15 residues. CDR3 protein: CAISERTSGVDEQFF. The CDR3 DNA reads TGTGCCATCAGTGAGCGGACTAGCGGCGTCGATGAGCAGTTCTTC.

The rearrangement joins TRBV19 to TRBJ1-1, with no clear D. CDR1 is LNHDA and CDR2 is SQIVND in the germline V gene (reference sequence). V lost 3 bases to trimming and J lost 4 bases, with 15 bases between them. CDR3 size: 15 residues. This chain's CDR3 is CASSIGSLSGTEAFF. The CDR3 coding sequence is TGTGCCAGTAGTATTGGGAGTCTATCGGGCACTGAAGCTTTCTTT.

J is TRBJ2-3 and V is TRBV7-9; D not certain. The V gene's germline CDR1 is SEHNR and CDR2 FQNEAQ (reference sequence). The CDR3 spans 15 residues. V lost 3 bases and J lost 1, with 11 bases in between. CDR3 DNA sequence: TGTGCCAGCAGCTTCATGGGCTCCCGCACAGATACGCAGTATTTT. Residues: CASSFMGSRTDTQYF.

This sequence joins TRBV24-1 and TRBJ2-7, with TRBD1 matching 9 bases. The CDR3 sequence is 13 residues long. V lost 8 bases, J lost 2 bases, and 3 bases stayed unmatched. Germline V lookup: CDR1 KGHDR, CDR2 SFDVKD. CDR3 amino acids: CATTGQGPYEQYF. Here the CDR3 DNA reads TGTGCCACCACAGGACAGGGGCCCTACGAGCAGTACTTC.

This clonotype was counted at least ten times. This chain joins TRBV20-1 and TRBJ2-7; no firm D call. Deletions cut 6 bases from V and 2 bases from J, with 14 bases between. The CDR3 has 13 amino acids. Germline V lookup: CDR1 DFQATT, CDR2 SNEGSKA (reference sequence). CDR3 coding DNA: TGCAGTGCGCCACGTAGTAACCCCTACGAGCAGTACTTC. Translation gives CSAPRSNPYEQYF.

This clonotype was observed a handful of times. V gene TRBV29-1 combines with J gene TRBJ2-2, with 9 positions matching TRBD1. The CDR3 is 16 amino acids. Germline CDR1 SQVTM, CDR2 ANQGSEA. V was pared by 6 bases and J by 3 bases, with 11 bases of the junction left unmatched. CDR3: CSVLGGQGLHTGELFF. In DNA form, the CDR3 reads TGCAGCGTCTTGGGGGGACAGGGTTTACACACCGGGGAGCTGTTTTTT.

The V gene is TRBV10-3, the J gene TRBJ2-5; D unresolved. The V end was cut by 9 bases, the J end by 5 bases, with 10 bases between. This CDR3 has 11 residues. Germline CDR1 ENHRY, CDR2 SYGVKD. In DNA form, the CDR3 reads TGTGCCATAGCGAGAGCGGAGACCCAGTACTTC. Residues: CAIARAETQYF.

The chain's CDR3 is CASKGPGSGSGNTIYF. CDR3 bases: TGTGCCAGCAAGGGCCCAGGGAGCGGCTCTGGAAACACCATATATTTT. The J gene is TRBJ1-3, the V gene TRBV2; a weak D match, TRBD1 (5 bases). This CDR3 region has 16 residues. The V gene's germline CDR1 is SNHLY and CDR2 FYNNEI. The V end lost 7 bases, the J end lost 0 bases, and 16 bases lay between the germline ends.

The CDR3 region has the DNA TGTGCCAGCAGTTTGGCGGGACAATATAGCAATCAGCCCCAGCATTTT. Protein: CASSLAGQYSNQPQHF. The chain couples TRBV6-5 to TRBJ1-5, with TRBD1 as a possible D gene (6 bases). The CDR3 runs to 16 residues. CDR1 is MNHEY and CDR2 is SVGAGI in the germline V gene. Trimming removed 4 bases from V and 0 bases from J, with 13 bases in between.

There are a few counts of this clonotype. The rearrangement uses TRBV10-3 and TRBJ1-1; tentatively, D is TRBD1 (5 bases). CDR3 length: 12 residues. CDR1 ENHRY and CDR2 SYGVKD come from the germline V gene. V was cut by 6 bases and J by 7 bases, with 12 bases left in between. The CDR3, as DNA: TGTGCCATCAGCTCCCGGGGCAGTGAAGCTTTCTTT. The encoded protein is CAISSRGSEAFF.

This clonotype was counted many times. In DNA, the CDR3 is TGTGCCACCGCCCCGGGACAGGGTTTCTACAATGAGCAGTTCTTC. Protein: CATAPGQGFYNEQFF. The rearrangement uses TRBV24-1 and TRBJ2-1; 9 bases are a match to TRBD1. J lost 3 bases, V lost 9 bases, and 8 bases had no gene match. Germline V gene data show CDR1 as KGHDR and CDR2 as SFDVKD. The CDR3 is 15 residues long.

The chain links TRBV14 to TRBJ2-1, with D hard to call. V was trimmed by 2 bases and J by 3 bases, leaving 5 bases between them. The length of the CDR3 is 13 residues. Germline CDR1 is SGHDN and CDR2 is FVKESK. The CDR3 loop is CASSQPNYNEQFF. CDR3 DNA: TGTGCCAGCAGCCAACCTAACTACAATGAGCAGTTCTTC.

Of note for this clonotype: A much larger clone lies one base from this, so it may be a read error. V gene TRBV7-3 combines with J gene TRBJ2-1; no clear D gene. The germline V and J ends were trimmed by 5 bases and 0 bases, with 5 bases remaining between them. CDR1 is SGHTA and CDR2 is FQGTGA in the germline V gene. There are 13 residues in the CDR3. The CDR3 protein is CASSRNSYNEQFF. CDR3 in DNA: TGTGCCAGCAGCCGTAACTCCTACAATGAGCAGTTCTTC.

The chain carries TRBV7-3 and TRBJ2-1; 8 nucleotides agree with TRBD2. Looked up from germline, CDR1 is SGHTA and CDR2 is FQGTGA. CDR3 size: 14 residues. V shed 1 base and J 9 bases; nucleotides not matched to a gene: 5. The CDR3 DNA is TGTGCCAGCAGCTTAAGCGGGAGGAACGGTGAGCAGTTCTTC. Protein sequence: CASSLSGRNGEQFF.

There are many counts of this clonotype. The chain couples TRBV27 to TRBJ1-5; D is ambiguous. This CDR3 is built from 13 residues. Trimming pared 3 bases from V and 3 bases from J, leaving 6 bases between. Germline CDR1 is MNHEY and CDR2 is SMNVEV (reference sequence). Here the CDR3 DNA reads TGTGCCAGCAGTTTCGAGAACAATCAGCCCCAGCATTTT. The encoded protein is CASSFENNQPQHF.

This clonotype was recorded at least ten times. The chain employs TRBV20-1 and TRBJ2-7, with D perhaps TRBD2 (6 bases). The CDR3 covers 13 residues. V was clipped by 3 bases and J by 4 bases, with 13 bases between them. CDR1 and CDR2 from the germline V gene are DFQATT and SNEGSKA (reference sequence). The chain's CDR3 is CSASLALGYEQYF. CDR3 DNA: TGCAGTGCTAGCCTAGCGCTCGGGTACGAGCAGTACTTC.

The J gene is TRBJ2-5, the V gene TRBV5-1; the D gene is possibly TRBD2 (5 bases). The length of the CDR3 is 13 residues. Per germline, CDR1 SGHRS and CDR2 YFSETQ. V lost 6 bases and J 7 bases, leaving 16 bases between the germline ends. CDR3 loop: CASTGGSRGTQYF. The DNA for the CDR3 is TGCGCCAGCACCGGTGGCTCTCGGGGGACCCAGTACTTC.